The present TCR beta chain was sequenced within a study of blood T cell repertoires in COVID-19. CDR1 is LGHNA and CDR2 is YSLEER in the germline V gene. Trimming shortened V by 5 bases and J by 0 bases, and 11 bases separated the two germline ends. The CDR3 has 15 amino acids. Profiled with immunoSEQ multiplex PCR; TCRdb holds only in-frame clones, not every one. The sample has around 130,000 clones, 60% to 85% seen once; the top ten hold around a fifth. Sequencing was performed on peripheral blood. The sequence was collected from an older man with acute or convalescent COVID-19. The chain has TRBV4-3 and TRBJ1-5; TRBD1 might be the D (5 bases). DNA of the CDR3: TGCGCCAGCAGCATTTCGACAGATAGCAATCAGCCCCAGCATTTT. Protein sequence: CASSISTDSNQPQHF.